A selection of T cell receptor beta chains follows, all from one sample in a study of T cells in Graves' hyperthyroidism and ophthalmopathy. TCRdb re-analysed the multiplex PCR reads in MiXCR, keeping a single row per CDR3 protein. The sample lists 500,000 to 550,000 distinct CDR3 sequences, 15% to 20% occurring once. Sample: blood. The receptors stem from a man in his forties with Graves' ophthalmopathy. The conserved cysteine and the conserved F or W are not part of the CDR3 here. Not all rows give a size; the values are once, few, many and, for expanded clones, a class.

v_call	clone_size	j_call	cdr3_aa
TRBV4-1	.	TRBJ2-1	ASSQPQGSGGANEQF
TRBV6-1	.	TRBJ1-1	ATNRDRMSTEAF
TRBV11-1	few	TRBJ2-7	ASRYRDSTSNEQY
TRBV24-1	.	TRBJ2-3	ATSGGDFTDTQY
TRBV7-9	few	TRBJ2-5	ASSLEKETQY
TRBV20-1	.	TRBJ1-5	SARDSQGARPQH
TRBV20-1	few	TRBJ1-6	SATGSGNSPLH
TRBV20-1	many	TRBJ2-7	SARDTLSYEQY
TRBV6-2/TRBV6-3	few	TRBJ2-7	ASSYFGSSYEQY
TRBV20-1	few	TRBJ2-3	SAPQGDTQY
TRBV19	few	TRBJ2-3	ASRWFDTQY
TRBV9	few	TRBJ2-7	ASSATVPGEQY
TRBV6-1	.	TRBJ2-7	ASSVQTSGAYEQY
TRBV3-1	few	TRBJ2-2	ASSPRTRRLAGGSYTGELF
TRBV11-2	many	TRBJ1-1	ASSLVPGGGTEAF
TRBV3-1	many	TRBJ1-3	ASSSRGGMNTIY
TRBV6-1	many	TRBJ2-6	ASRLTGGGLGANVLT
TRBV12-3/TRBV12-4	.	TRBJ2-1	ASSFLGSYNGQF
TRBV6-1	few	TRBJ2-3	AIQGLVFVETQY
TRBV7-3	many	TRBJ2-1	ATAIAGGNHEQF